This entry is about one TCR beta chain. Its target is not known. This sample stems from a study of blood T cells in healthy people across ages. Study findings and constraints: There were more naive CD4+ cells and higher diversity in long-lived donors than in aged donors. Older individuals had lower TCR beta diversity per million T cells (the decline was roughly linear).

The V gene's germline CDR1 is MDHEN and CDR2 SYDVKM. The CDR3 sequence is 14 residues long. V was trimmed by 10 bases and J by 3 bases, leaving 15 bases between them. A second PCR of 7 to 11 cycles used a sample-barcoded 5' primer and a J-beta primer mix. TCRdb fed the 5' RACE reads into MiXCR, producing one record per CDR3 protein. Among 850,000 to 950,000 distinct CDR3 sequences listed, 25% to 30% were seen once. Donors ranged from roughly 6 to 90 years old and were healthy Caucasians in Russia. Samples each had at least 5.5 micrograms of total RNA extracted. Material: blood. The gene calls are TRBV28 and TRBJ1-4; possible D gene TRBD1, 5 bases. The receptor was isolated from a woman older than 75 in good health. CDR3 in amino acids: CATTMGLPNEKLFF. The CDR3 coding sequence is TGTGCCACCACTATGGGGCTCCCTAATGAAAAACTGTTTTTT.